Each of the 12 T cell receptor beta chains below was sequenced from the same sample in a study of shared clonotypes between healthy human individuals. Measured with immunoSEQ multiplex PCR; TCRdb has only the in-frame clones, and not every one. The sample includes around 500,000 clones, around 80% seen only once; the top ten take 10% to 15%. The sequencing input was PBMCs. The receptors were gathered from a woman between 40 and 50 years old in good health. Some clones in this sample may be carry-over from other donors' samples.

In the case of this clone: At one end the junction does not follow the germline gene, possibly because of a read error. This chain joins TRBV7-7 and TRBJ2-5; 9 nucleotides align to TRBD1. This CDR3 contains 15 residues. Germline CDR1 and CDR2: SSHAT and FNYEAQ (reference sequence). The CDR3 region is CASSPRDREYETQYF. In DNA, the CDR3 is TGTGCTAGCAGCCCTCGGGACAGGGAGTATGAGACCCAGTACTTC.

This clone turned up a few times. The chain has TRBV13 and TRBJ1-5, with D perhaps TRBD1 (6 bases). Per germline, CDR1 PRHDT and CDR2 FYEKMQ (reference sequence). Deletions cut 5 bases from V and 1 base from J, with 12 bases between. The CDR3 has 15 residues. The CDR3 DNA is TGTGCCAGCAGCGGCAGGACAGCGAGCAATCAGCCCCAGCATTTT. It yields the protein CASSGRTASNQPQHF.

The CDR3: CASSQEQGADGELFF. The CDR3, as DNA: TGCGCCAGCAGCCAGGAACAGGGGGCCGACGGGGAGCTGTTTTTT. V usage is TRBV4-3 and J usage is TRBJ2-2; 9 positions match TRBD1. V gave up 3 bases and J gave up 7 bases; unmatched junction bases: 6. The CDR3 loop spans 15 amino acids. The germline CDR1 and CDR2 sequences are LGHNA and YSLEER.

This chain joins TRBV19 and TRBJ2-1; D unresolved. Trimming pared 3 bases from V and 6 bases from J, leaving 12 bases between. CDR1 and CDR2 (germline): LNHDA, SQIVND (reference sequence). The CDR3 has 14 amino acids. DNA of the CDR3: TGTGCCAGTAGTATTACGGGTTTAGTCAATGAGCAGTTCTTC. Translating it yields CASSITGLVNEQFF.

The chain is built from TRBV10-3 and TRBJ1-2, with 7 bases lining up with TRBD1. Per the germline V gene, CDR1 is ENHRY and CDR2 is SYGVKD. The CDR3 totals 12 residues. V lost 5 bases to trimming and J lost 7 bases; unmatched junction nucleotides: 4. DNA for the CDR3: TGTGCCATCAGTTTTACAGGGGCTGGCTACACCTTC. Protein product: CAISFTGAGYTF.

The rearrangement joins TRBV5-4 to TRBJ2-1; weak D call: TRBD2 (5 bases). The ends were cut back, 0 bases at V and 5 bases at J, with 9 bases in the middle. Germline V gene sequence: CDR1 SGHNT, CDR2 YYREEE (reference sequence). The CDR3 runs 14 residues. The CDR3: CASSLALANNEQFF. The CDR3 nucleotides read TGTGCCAGCAGCTTGGCATTAGCGAACAATGAGCAGTTCTTC.

The V call is TRBV28, the J call TRBJ1-2; 8 bases agree with TRBD1. This CDR3 is built from 13 residues. The V and J ends lost 7 bases and 7 bases, in that order; junction bases with no gene match: 8. Germline V lookup: CDR1 MDHEN, CDR2 SYDVKM. CDR3 nucleotide sequence: TGTGCCAGCAACATACAGGGGGACCCTGGCTACACCTTC. This sequence encodes CASNIQGDPGYTF.

V and J are TRBV6-5 and TRBJ1-3; a weak D match, TRBD1 (5 bases). Germline V lookup: CDR1 MNHEY, CDR2 SVGAGI. CDR3 length: 14 amino acids. V lost 5 bases to trimming and J lost 0 bases, with 8 bases between them. CDR3 in amino acids: CASSDSDSGNTIYF. CDR3 DNA: TGTGCCAGCAGTGACAGCGACTCTGGAAACACCATATATTTT.

This clone showed up just once. The J gene is TRBJ1-1, the V gene TRBV5-1; the D gene is possibly TRBD1 (6 bases). Trimming cost V 5 bases and J 0 bases, with 14 bases left between them. CDR3 length: 15 amino acids. Germline V gives CDR1 SGHRS, CDR2 YFSETQ. The CDR3 nucleotides are TGCGCCAGCAGACACCCGACAGGTATGAACACTGAAGCTTTCTTT. Its translation is CASRHPTGMNTEAFF.

The V and J genes are TRBV5-4 and TRBJ2-1, with D unclear. Trimming cost V 1 base and J 8 bases, with 10 bases left between them. CDR1 is SGHNT and CDR2 is YYREEE in the germline V gene (reference sequence). The CDR3 loop spans 13 amino acids. The CDR3 DNA is TGTGCCAGCAGCTTGAGTCTATCCGATGAGCAGTTCTTC. This encodes CASSLSLSDEQFF.

The V and J genes are TRBV4-2 and TRBJ2-7; D might be TRBD1 (6 bases). CDR1 and CDR2 (germline): LGHNA, YNFKEQ. This CDR3 spans 15 amino acids. V shed 4 bases and J shed 1 base, with 14 bases lying between them. CDR3 coding DNA: TGTGCCAGCAGCCTTTACAGGGAGTTTTCCTACGAGCAGTACTTC. Residues: CASSLYREFSYEQYF.

The V call is TRBV5-5, the J call TRBJ1-5, with 7 bases aligning to TRBD1. V gave up 4 bases and J gave up 5 bases; unmatched junction bases: 12. Germline V lookup: CDR1 SGHKS, CDR2 YYEKEE (reference sequence). This CDR3 region has 16 residues. This chain's CDR3 is CASSAVVGGFDQPQHF. The CDR3 coding sequence is TGTGCCAGCAGCGCGGTAGTAGGGGGCTTCGATCAGCCCCAGCATTTT.